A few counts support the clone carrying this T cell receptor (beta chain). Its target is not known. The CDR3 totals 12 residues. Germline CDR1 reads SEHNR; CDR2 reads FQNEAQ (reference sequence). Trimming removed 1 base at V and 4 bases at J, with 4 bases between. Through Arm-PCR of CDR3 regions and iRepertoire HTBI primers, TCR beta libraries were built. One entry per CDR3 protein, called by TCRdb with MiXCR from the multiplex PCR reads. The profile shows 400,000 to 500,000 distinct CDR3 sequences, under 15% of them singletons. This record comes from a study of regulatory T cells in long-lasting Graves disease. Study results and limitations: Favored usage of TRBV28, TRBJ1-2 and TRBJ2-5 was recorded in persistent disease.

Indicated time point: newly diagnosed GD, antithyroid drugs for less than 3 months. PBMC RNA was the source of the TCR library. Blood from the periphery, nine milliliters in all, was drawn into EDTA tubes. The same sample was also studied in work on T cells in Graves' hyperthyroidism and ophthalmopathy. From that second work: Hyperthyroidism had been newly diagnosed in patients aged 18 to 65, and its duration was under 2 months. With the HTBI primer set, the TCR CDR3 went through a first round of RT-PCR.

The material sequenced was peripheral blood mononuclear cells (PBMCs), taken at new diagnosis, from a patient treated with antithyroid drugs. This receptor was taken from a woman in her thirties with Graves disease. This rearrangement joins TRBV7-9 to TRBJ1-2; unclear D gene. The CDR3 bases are TGTGCCAGCAGCTTAGTACCCTATGGCTACACCTTC. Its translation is CASSLVPYGYTF.